The 15 T cell receptor beta chains presented below share a single source sample, sequenced in a study of early T cells in non-severe SARS-CoV-2 infection. TCRdb analysed the 5' RACE reads with MiXCR anew, one entry per CDR3 protein. The sample shows 30,000 to 40,000 distinct CDR3 sequences, about 5% of them seen only once. The sequencing sample was made of whole blood. These receptors came from an adult who was a healthcare worker with PCR-confirmed SARS-CoV-2 infection or an uninfected control (not recorded which).

This clonotype showed up many times. The chain carries TRBV20-1 and TRBJ1-2; D may be TRBD1 (6 bases). CDR3 length equals 13 residues. CDR1 is DFQATT, CDR2 SNEGSKA, per germline (reference sequence). Trimming took 3 bases from V and 7 from J, leaving 15 bases between them. CDR3 DNA: TGCAGTGCTAGGGGCGTTACAGGGCCTGGCTACACCTTC. Its protein is CSARGVTGPGYTF.

This clonotype appeared many times. This chain links TRBV6-2 or TRBV6-3 with TRBJ2-1, with D perhaps TRBD1 or TRBD2 (5 bases each). V was cut by 0 bases and J by 9 bases, with 18 bases left in between. This CDR3 region has 16 residues. From germline, CDR1 is MNHEY and CDR2 SVGEGT. CDR3 protein: CASSYSTGSPQGEQFF. The DNA of the CDR3 is TGTGCCAGCAGTTACTCGACGGGGTCCCCCCAGGGTGAGCAGTTCTTC.

Ten or more counts support this clonotype. This rearrangement joins TRBV5-5 to TRBJ2-2, with 7 bases lining up with TRBD2. J gave up 5 bases and V 2 bases, and 6 bases lay outside the gene matches. Germline-derived CDR1 and CDR2 are SGHKS and YYEKEE (reference sequence). The CDR3 is 15 residues long. The CDR3 DNA follows: TGTGCCAGCAGCTTACAACTGCGGGGGACCGGGGAGCTGTTTTTT. Its protein is CASSLQLRGTGELFF.

In its sample, this clonotype was seen many times. In nucleotides, the CDR3 is TGTGCCAGTCAGGGGACTAGCGGAGTCACAGATACGCAGTATTTT. Translating gives CASQGTSGVTDTQYF. V and J are TRBV2 and TRBJ2-3; 11 bases line up with TRBD2. Trimming removed 9 bases from V and 2 bases from J; junction bases left unmatched: 7. The CDR3 extends over 15 amino acids. Germline-derived CDR1 and CDR2 are SNHLY and FYNNEI.

The sample holds many counts of this clonotype. J is TRBJ2-2 and V is TRBV10-1; TRBD1 might be the D (6 bases). Germline V CDR1 and CDR2: WNHNN, SYGVQD (reference sequence). V was pared by 4 bases and J by 4 bases, with 13 bases between. The CDR3 loop spans 15 amino acids. The CDR3 loop reads CASSGTASFTGELFF. CDR3 nucleotides: TGCGCCAGCAGTGGGACAGCTTCGTTCACCGGGGAGCTGTTTTTT.

This clonotype was counted ten times or more. A junction end diverges from the germline sequence, so it may reflect a read error. The CDR3 DNA reads TGTGCCACCAGCCGAGATGTGTCAGATACGCAGTATTTT. Translating gives CATSRDVSDTQYF. The chain couples TRBV15 to TRBJ2-3, with D uncertain. The CDR3 length is 13 residues. CDR1 is LNHNV and CDR2 is YYDKDF in the germline V gene (reference sequence).

This clonotype was recorded many times. The chain is built from TRBV6-5 and TRBJ2-3; D could derive from TRBD1 or TRBD2 (5 bases each). From germline, CDR1 is MNHEY and CDR2 SVGAGI. This CDR3 is 14 amino acids long. The germline V and J ends were trimmed by 1 base and 2 bases, with 7 bases remaining between them. The CDR3 spells CASSYLGVTDTQYF. CDR3 nucleotides: TGTGCCAGCAGTTACTTGGGGGTCACAGATACGCAGTATTTT.

This clonotype was seen many times. The V gene is TRBV9, the J gene TRBJ2-7; D is uncertain. Germline lookup yields CDR1 SGDLS and CDR2 YYNGEE. The CDR3 totals 15 residues. The V and J ends lost 0 bases and 3 bases respectively, with 13 bases between them. In DNA, the CDR3 is TGTGCCAGCAGCGTAGCGGCCGGTGGGCTCTACGAGCAGTACTTC. It codes for CASSVAAGGLYEQYF.

At least ten counts were recorded for this clonotype. V and J are TRBV5-4 and TRBJ2-5; possibly TRBD1 for D (6 bases). V shed 3 bases and J shed 4 bases, with 16 bases lying between them. Germline values: CDR1 SGHNT, CDR2 YYREEE (reference sequence). The CDR3 covers 15 residues. The CDR3 coding sequence is TGTGCCAGCAGCTCGCGGACAGACCTAGGAGAGACCCAGTACTTC. Translation gives CASSSRTDLGETQYF.

V is TRBV30 and J is TRBJ2-5, with no clear D. CDR3 length: 12 residues. Trimming cost V 0 bases and J 0 bases, with 2 bases left between them. Germline V lookup: CDR1 GTSNPN, CDR2 SVGIG (reference sequence). The CDR3: CAWSVDQETQYF. CDR3 nucleotide sequence: TGTGCCTGGAGTGTAGACCAAGAGACCCAGTACTTC.

This clonotype showed up many times. The chain is built from TRBV6-1 and TRBJ1-6, with D possibly TRBD1 on 5 matching bases. The CDR3 is 14 residues long. V was pared by 4 bases and J by 2 bases, with 6 bases between. Germline lookup yields CDR1 MNHNS and CDR2 SASEGT. CDR3 in amino acids: CASSAGPYNSPLHF. CDR3 sequence (DNA): TGTGCCAGCAGTGCGGGGCCCTATAATTCACCCCTCCACTTT.

This clonotype was found many times. V and J are TRBV6-5 and TRBJ2-1; 8 bases line up with TRBD2. Germline V gene sequence: CDR1 MNHEY, CDR2 SVGAGI. The length of the CDR3 is 14 residues. Losses at the gene ends were 6 bases for V and 10 bases for J; bases not matched to a gene: 11. The CDR3 DNA reads as TGTGCCAGCAGCCGGACTAGCCGGGTTGGGGAGCAGTTCTTC. Translating gives CASSRTSRVGEQFF.

The rearrangement joins TRBV6-2 or TRBV6-3 to TRBJ2-7, with 13 bases fitting TRBD2. With 5 bases clipped from V and 6 bases from J, the junction kept 10 bases outside the gene matches. Germline V gives CDR1 MNHEY, CDR2 SVGEGT. The CDR3 sequence is 16 residues long. CDR3 loop: CASSVFGTSGVFEQYF. The CDR3, as DNA: TGTGCCAGCAGTGTCTTCGGGACTAGCGGGGTGTTCGAGCAGTACTTC.

This clonotype was detected many times. CDR3 nucleotide sequence: TGTGCCAGCAGTGAATCCTTCGACAGTAATGAAAAACTGTTTTTT. This encodes CASSESFDSNEKLFF. The chain recombines TRBV2 with TRBJ1-4, with D possibly being TRBD1 (5 bases). Germline loops: CDR1 SNHLY, CDR2 FYNNEI. V lost 2 bases, J lost 4 bases, and 11 bases lay in between. The CDR3 runs 15 residues.

This clonotype appeared many times. J is TRBJ2-1 and V is TRBV7-2; D is unclear. Germline values: CDR1 SGHTA, CDR2 FQGNSA. The CDR3 is made up of 15 amino acids. V gave up 0 bases and J gave up 0 bases, with 6 bases separating them. CDR3 DNA: TGTGCCAGCAGCTTAGCTAAGAGCTCCTACAATGAGCAGTTCTTC. Translated, it gives CASSLAKSSYNEQFF.